The clone carrying this T cell receptor (beta chain) was picked up one time. Investigators performed immunoSEQ version v3.0 at survey level. TCRdb's copy holds only in-frame clones and misses some; the assay was immunoSEQ multiplex PCR. This table holds 25,000 to 35,000 clones, 95% to 96% found once. Every donor had one or more pre-ART and two or more post-ART PBMC samples. This specimen comes from a study of long-term antiretroviral therapy in people with HIV. CDR1 is SNHLY, CDR2 FYNNEI, per germline. V lost 7 bases, J lost 4 bases, and 14 bases lay in between. CDR3 length: 13 amino acids. This sequence joins TRBV2 and TRBJ2-7; TRBD1 might be the D (6 bases). The receptor's source is a man aged 30 to 39 with HIV. The sequencing here drew on unsorted PBMCs, taken approximately 6.6 years after starting antiretroviral therapy. CDR3 nucleotides: TGTGCCAGCAAGTCGGACAGCAGTTACGAGCAGTACTTC. Amino acids: CASKSDSSYEQYF.